The rows below give T cell receptor beta chains drawn from one sample of a study of type 1 regulatory T cells. TCRdb used MiXCR to reprocess the reads, holding one entry per CDR3 protein. The sample holds about 97,000 distinct CDR3 sequences; around 30% are singletons and the top ten take about 2%. The sequenced sample was CD4+ T cells, either the whole sample or a sorted fraction (not recorded which). The receptors stem from a human donor in good health. CDR3s include the opening cysteine and the closing phenylalanine or tryptophan. Fields, in order: CDR3 DNA, CDR3 protein, V gene, J gene, clone size, D gene. D genes are given only for firm matches. Rows give clone size only sometimes, using once, few, many, or a class for an expanded clone.

DNA: TGCAGTGCTAGAGATTTGCGGGTCCAAGAGACCCAGTACTTC
CDR3: CSARDLRVQETQYF
V: TRBV20-1
J: TRBJ2-5
size: few
D: -

DNA: TGTGCCAGTAGCCTCCTCCCAGGGGGCTTGGGCACTGAAGCTTTCTTT
CDR3: CASSLLPGGLGTEAFF
V: TRBV19
J: TRBJ1-1
size: -
D: TRBD1

DNA: TGTGCCAGCAGCCCGGACGTGAACTACGAGCAGTACTTC
CDR3: CASSPDVNYEQYF
V: TRBV3-1
J: TRBJ2-7
size: -
D: -

DNA: TGCAGTGCTAGAGATGACGGTTCTGGAAACACCATATATTTT
CDR3: CSARDDGSGNTIYF
V: TRBV20-1
J: TRBJ1-3
size: -
D: -

DNA: TGTGCCAGCAGTTCTCTGGATAGCGGGAGCAATGAGCAGTTCTTC
CDR3: CASSSLDSGSNEQFF
V: TRBV12-3/TRBV12-4
J: TRBJ2-1
size: -
D: TRBD2

DNA: TGTGCCAGCAGATCCGGGACAGGGGCTTACGAGCAGTACTTC
CDR3: CASRSGTGAYEQYF
V: TRBV12-3/TRBV12-4
J: TRBJ2-7
size: few
D: TRBD1

DNA: TGCAGTGCCTCTGAACCGGGACAGGGGGGTTACGAGCAGTACTTC
CDR3: CSASEPGQGGYEQYF
V: TRBV20-1
J: TRBJ2-7
size: few
D: TRBD1

DNA: TGCGCCAGCAGCTTGGGACAGCAAGAGACCCAGTACTTC
CDR3: CASSLGQQETQYF
V: TRBV5-1
J: TRBJ2-5
size: few
D: -

DNA: TGTGCCAGCACCGGGGGGGGGAAGAACAACTATGGCTACACCTTC
CDR3: CASTGGGKNNYGYTF
V: TRBV27
J: TRBJ1-2
size: few
D: -

DNA: TGCAGTGCTTCTGGGACCGCTTACGAGCAGTACTTC
CDR3: CSASGTAYEQYF
V: TRBV20-1
J: TRBJ2-7
size: few
D: -

DNA: TGCAGCGTTTCTACAGGGATGAACACTGAAGCTTTCTTT
CDR3: CSVSTGMNTEAFF
V: TRBV29-1
J: TRBJ1-1
size: -
D: -

DNA: TGCAGCGTTGGACAGGGGACACAAAACACTGAAGCTTTCTTT
CDR3: CSVGQGTQNTEAFF
V: TRBV29-1
J: TRBJ1-1
size: -
D: TRBD1

DNA: TGTGCCACCAGTGACCCCGTGGACACTTACAATGAGCAGTTCTTC
CDR3: CATSDPVDTYNEQFF
V: TRBV24-1
J: TRBJ2-1
size: -
D: -

DNA: TGTGCCAGCCATCTCGGGGTAACCACCGGGGAGCTGTTTTTT
CDR3: CASHLGVTTGELFF
V: TRBV19
J: TRBJ2-2
size: few
D: -

DNA: TGTGCCAGCAGCGTCGGCCGGGGCCACACAGATACGCAGTATTTT
CDR3: CASSVGRGHTDTQYF
V: TRBV5-6
J: TRBJ2-3
size: -
D: -